The 12 T cell receptor beta chains reported below all come from one sample, sequenced in a study of blood T cell repertoires in COVID-19. The table came from immunoSEQ multiplex PCR; TCRdb's copy has only in-frame clones and leaves some out. The data show about 55,000 clones, 85% to 90% seen once. Sequencing was carried out using peripheral blood. These receptors all stem from a human donor in a cohort sampled during active COVID-19.

The chain is built from TRBV7-9 and TRBJ2-1; 7 nucleotides align to TRBD2. This CDR3 has 15 amino acids. CDR1 is SEHNR, CDR2 FQNEAQ, per germline (reference sequence). V lost 1 base and J lost 2; bases outside the gene matches: 2. The DNA for the CDR3 is TGTGCCAGCAGCTTAGAGGCGGGGGCCTACAATGAGCAGTTCTTC. It specifies CASSLEAGAYNEQFF.

The chain combines TRBV7-2 with TRBJ1-2, with a tentative D call TRBD1 (5 bases). This CDR3 has 14 residues. The V end was cut by 2 bases, the J end by 8 bases, with 15 bases between. The germline V gene encodes CDR1 SGHTA and CDR2 FQGNSA. The CDR3 coding sequence is TGTGCCAGCAGCTTACTCAGCCTTGGGGGGGGCTACACCTTC. The encoded protein is CASSLLSLGGGYTF.

The chain is built from TRBV5-1 and TRBJ2-1; the D gene is possibly TRBD1 (7 bases). V dropped 1 base and J dropped 7 bases, with 12 bases sitting between them. The V gene's germline CDR1 is SGHRS and CDR2 YFSETQ. The CDR3 is 14 amino acids. CDR3 sequence reads: CASSLSQGRNEQFF. CDR3 coding DNA: TGCGCCAGCAGCTTGTCACAGGGGAGGAATGAGCAGTTCTTC.

This chain uses TRBV7-9 with TRBJ2-7; TRBD2 matches 8 bases. This CDR3 contains 13 residues. The V gene's germline CDR1 is SEHNR and CDR2 FQNEAQ (reference sequence). V lost 11 bases to trimming and J lost 6 bases; unmatched junction nucleotides: 12. The CDR3 sequence is CAASPSGSAEQYF. The CDR3 DNA reads TGTGCCGCTTCGCCGAGCGGGAGTGCCGAGCAGTACTTC.

This clone has a single count. This rearrangement joins TRBV6-4 to TRBJ1-2, with D uncertain. Germline V gene data show CDR1 as MRHNA and CDR2 as SNTAGT. This CDR3 is built from 16 residues. Trimming shortened V by 0 bases and J by 0 bases, and 11 bases separated the two germline ends. CDR3 amino acids: CASSDSGRASNYGYTF. The CDR3 DNA sequence: TGTGCCAGCAGTGACTCGGGGAGGGCGTCTAACTATGGCTACACCTTC.

V usage is TRBV9 and J usage is TRBJ2-7, with a weak D call TRBD2 (6 bases). The ends were cut back, 3 bases at V and 7 bases at J, with 14 bases in the middle. The CDR3 covers 13 residues. Looked up from germline, CDR1 is SGDLS and CDR2 is YYNGEE. CDR3 residues: CASSGPGLREQYF. As DNA, the CDR3 is TGTGCCAGCAGCGGTCCGGGACTGAGAGAGCAGTACTTC.

This sequence joins TRBV29-1 and TRBJ2-1, with 11 positions matching TRBD2. Germline lookup yields CDR1 SQVTM and CDR2 ANQGSEA. Trimming took 4 bases from V and 9 from J; bases not matched to a gene: 8. The CDR3 spans 14 residues. As DNA, the CDR3 is TGCAGCGTTGGTTTAGCGGGAGGGCCGGGTGAGCAGTTCTTC. It codes for CSVGLAGGPGEQFF.

The V gene is TRBV3-1 (or the pseudogene TRBV3-2), the J gene TRBJ2-3, with 11 bases lining up with TRBD1. Germline loops: CDR1 LGHDT, CDR2 YNNKEL (reference sequence). The CDR3 has 17 residues. Trimming cost V 2 bases and J 7 bases; bases outside gene matches: 11. The CDR3, as DNA: TGTGCCAGCAGCCAAAGCGGCGGGACAGGGGGACGAAATACGCAGTATTTT. Protein product: CASSQSGGTGGRNTQYF.

This clone was observed once. The gene calls are TRBV11-2 and TRBJ2-1, with TRBD2 identical over 7 bases. Germline V gives CDR1 SGHAT, CDR2 FQNNGV. CDR3 size: 15 residues. The junction had 1 base not matched to a gene; V was cut back by 2 bases and J by 0 bases. In nucleotides, the CDR3 is TGTGCCAGCAGCTTAACGGGGGGCTCCTACAATGAGCAGTTCTTC. Translation gives CASSLTGGSYNEQFF.

This chain uses TRBV6-2 or TRBV6-3 with TRBJ2-1; 8 bases fit TRBD1. V lost 5 bases to trimming and J lost 0 bases; unmatched junction nucleotides: 6. The CDR3 spans 16 residues. Germline V lookup: CDR1 MNHEY, CDR2 SVGEGT. As DNA, the CDR3 is TGTGCCAGCAGTGGCAGGACAGGGAGCTCCTACAATGAGCAGTTCTTC. Protein sequence: CASSGRTGSSYNEQFF.

The J gene is TRBJ2-7, the V gene TRBV6-1; 8 bases fit TRBD1. From germline, CDR1 is MNHNS and CDR2 SASEGT. The CDR3 runs 19 residues. V shed 2 bases, J shed 0 bases, and the junction held 15 bases outside the gene matches. The CDR3 bases are TGTGCCAGCAGTGAATGGCGGACAGGGATTATTATCAGCTCCTACGAGCAGTACTTC. Its translation is CASSEWRTGIIISSYEQYF.

The chain carries TRBV28 and TRBJ1-5, with D unresolved. The V gene lost 2 bases and the J gene lost 2 bases, with 13 bases spanning the gap. The length of the CDR3 is 16 residues. Germline lookup yields CDR1 MDHEN and CDR2 SYDVKM. CDR3 coding DNA: TGTGCCAGCAGTTTACTTCAAAGGGAGGGCAATCAGCCCCAGCATTTT. It encodes CASSLLQREGNQPQHF.